This T cell receptor beta chain was found in a study of T cell repertoires in cytomegalovirus infection (dated by TCRdb to the late 2010s). The study in broad terms: Peptide stimulations targeted recently identified HLA-C-restricted CMV epitopes, whose presentation resists viral immunomodulation, together with well-studied HLA-B-restricted epitopes. Donor HLA type was relevant to the analysis, as public TCR beta signatures indicated carriage of CMV infection together with the matching HLA type. What the study reported, not specific to this receptor: In the ex vivo response, HLA-C-restricted CMV-specific TCR beta clonotypes were dominant, and in two of eight donors the single most frequent clonotype came from this HLA-C-restricted group. Cumulative frequency of public TCR beta family members discriminated carriers of CMV infection plus the relevant HLA type in this cohort and an independent 352-donor cohort.

According to the study, the label for this sample's treatment or condition signals: in vitro stimulation with specific CMV peptide epitopes to enrich CMV-specific T cells. Turning to this clonotype: Its antigen is unknown. Base quality data are lacking; no much larger clone is found one base away.

The instrument was an Illumina HiSeq 1500. The public reads were reanalyzed by TCRdb: fastp trimming at Q25, MiXCR alignment, in-frame beta chains only. Records with the same CDR3 protein are collapsed into one entry carrying the most frequent genes and DNA. The sample records roughly 920,000 distinct CDR3 sequences, roughly 30% of which are singletons. The biggest ten clones account for roughly an eighth of the sample. The CDR3 measures 16 amino acids from cysteine to phenylalanine. Of all the DNA, just the CDR3 is kept, 48 bases in frame from base 1. The germline V gene supplies CDR1 LGHNA and CDR2 YSLEER. Cut back by 0 bases and 7 bases, the V and J ends lie 13 bases apart.

The chain links TRBV4-3 with TRBJ1-6; TRBD1 is a possible D gene, resting on 6 matching bases. Sequencing was performed on cultured CD8+ T cells from PBMCs, taken from culture after CMV antigen stimulation. This TCR was recovered from a human donor in good health (CMV status not recorded). Some clones in this sample may be carry-over from other donors' samples. The CDR3 region reads CASSQEWTVKNSPLHF. The bases read TGCGCCAGCAGCCAAGAGTGGACAGTTAAAAATTCACCCCTCCACTTT.